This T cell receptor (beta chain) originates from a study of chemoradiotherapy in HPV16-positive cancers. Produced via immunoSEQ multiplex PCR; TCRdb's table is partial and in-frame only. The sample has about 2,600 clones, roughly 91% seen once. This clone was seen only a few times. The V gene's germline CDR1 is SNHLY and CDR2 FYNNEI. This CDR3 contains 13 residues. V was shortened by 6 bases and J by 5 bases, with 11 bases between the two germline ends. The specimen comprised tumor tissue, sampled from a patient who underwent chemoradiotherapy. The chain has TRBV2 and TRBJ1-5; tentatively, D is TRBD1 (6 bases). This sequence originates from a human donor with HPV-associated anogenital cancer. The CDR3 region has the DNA TGTGCCAGCAGGACAAACAGGGATCAGCCCCAGCATTTT. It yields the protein CASRTNRDQPQHF.